The sequence of this TCR beta chain was determined in a study of OX40 agonist ivuxolimab in advanced cancers. Study-level background: Ivuxolimab was a fully human IgG2 agonistic monoclonal antibody targeting the costimulatory receptor OX40 (CD134). The point of sequencing TCRbeta in the periphery was to test whether ivuxolimab changed TCR sequence diversity and drove clonal T-cell expansion. Among the roughly 52 dose-escalation patients, around 20 had hepatocellular carcinoma, about 15 melanoma, 9 renal cell carcinoma and 9 head and neck cancer. Three dose-escalation patients achieved partial responses, one with hepatocellular carcinoma and two with cutaneous melanoma. The paper covers the monotherapy dose-escalation part of the phase I ivuxolimab trial, which included N ≈ 54 patients. Intravenous ivuxolimab was administered to patients every 2 weeks at six dose levels: 0.01, 0.1, 0.3, 1.5, 3 and 10 mg/kg. A male proportion of roughly 80% and a mean age of 60 years, ranging from about 23 to 79, were recorded for the dose-escalation cohort. Prior anti-PD-1, anti-PD-L1 or anti-CTLA-4 therapy was permitted, and checkpoint inhibitors had been received by less than 45% of dose-escalation patients. Study-level results and caveats: In partial responders in the 0.1-3.0 mg/kg groups, normalized peripheral clonal expansion was found to be among the lowest, especially among CD8+ T cells. Low levels of normalized T-cell clonal expansion were also seen in some patients who did not respond. After ivuxolimab, expanded clones were on average more numerous among CD8+ T cells than among CD4+ T cells. At doses from 0.1 to 3.0 mg/kg, clonal expansion was seen in both CD4+ and CD8+ blood T cells between baseline and week 6. The antigen specificity of the peripheral T cells that underwent clonal expansion was not determined.

As concerns this clone: Its antigen is unknown. Base qualities are missing; no much larger clone stands one base away.

Patients with a history of autoimmune disease or receiving systemic immunosuppression were excluded from the trial. Peripheral blood for TCR sequencing was collected from all dose cohorts at baseline, on cycle 4 day 1, and on cycle 7 day 1. The samples were drawn from a first-in-human, open-label, multicenter phase I dose-escalation trial of ivuxolimab. Adults with locally advanced or metastatic melanoma, renal cell carcinoma, hepatocellular carcinoma or head and neck squamous cell carcinoma were enrolled in the trial. Before TCR sequencing, CD4+ T cells and CD8+ T cells were sorted from peripheral blood as separate populations. Genomic DNA was isolated from the sorted cells so that the TCRbeta CDR3 region could be sequenced. The immunoSEQ Assay was used to sequence the TCRbeta CDR3 regions. Imported from immuneACCESS, the table was reduced by TCRdb to in-frame sequences with V and J called. These copies leave out some clones; in studies compared against another copy, an unresolved V gene accounts for under half, and the cause of the remainder is not known. This sample is represented by about 59,000 clones; approximately 77% of them were singletons. The ten biggest clones cover around 0.52% of the sample.

Spanning cysteine to phenylalanine, the CDR3 consists of 16 amino acids. CDR3 DNA is the only sequence kept; it has 48 bases, read in frame from the first base. Germline trimming: 1 base from V, 5 bases from J; junction bases outside gene matches: 8. For CDR1 and CDR2, the germline V gene (reference sequence) lists SGHNT and YYREEE. This sequence originates from an adult with an advanced solid tumor such as melanoma, head and neck, liver or kidney cancer. This specimen was CD4+ or CD8+ T cells sorted from blood, taken in a trial of the OX40 agonist ivuxolimab. The sequence joins TRBV5-4 to TRBJ1-4; TRBD1 matches 7 bases in the middle. The CDR3 has the sequence CASSLSAGGINEKLFF. The nucleotide sequence reads as follows: TGTGCCAGCAGCTTGTCCGCAGGGGGGATAAATGAAAAACTGTTTTTT.